These 8 T cell receptor beta chains were sequenced from one sample in a study of CD8 T cells in ankylosing spondylitis. Each CDR3 protein gets one entry after TCRdb re-called the 5' RACE reads with MiXCR. The data contain about 210,000 distinct CDR3 sequences, approximately 7.6% of them seen just once; the ten biggest clones take up around 5.1%. The sample consisted of blood, either unsorted or a sorted T cell fraction (not recorded which). All receptors derive from a female donor with ankylosing spondylitis or in good health (not recorded which).

The chain recombines TRBV19 with TRBJ1-4; no firm D call. Germline-derived CDR1 and CDR2 are LNHDA and SQIVND (reference sequence). This CDR3 comprises 13 residues. V was clipped by 7 bases and J by 2 bases, with 8 bases between them. The CDR3 protein is CASMDPTNEKLFF. DNA of the CDR3: TGTGCCAGTATGGATCCGACTAATGAAAAACTGTTTTTT.

This clonotype occurred many times. V usage is TRBV5-7 and J usage is TRBJ2-3, with TRBD1 identical over 12 bases. TRBV5-7 counts as an open reading frame of uncertain function. The CDR3 has 17 amino acids. V was pared by 3 bases and J by 5 bases, with 10 bases of the junction left unmatched. The CDR3: CASSSQRDRGRGDTQYF. The CDR3 bases are TGTGCCAGCAGCTCACAACGGGACAGGGGGCGAGGAGATACGCAGTATTTT.

This clonotype came up many times. The gene calls are TRBV3-1 and TRBJ1-1; D is perhaps TRBD1 (5 bases). This CDR3 has 13 amino acids. The V end lost 3 bases, the J end lost 10 bases, and 15 bases lay between the germline ends. Germline-derived CDR1 and CDR2 are LGHDT and YNNKEL (reference sequence). This CDR3 reads CASSQKSRGRAFF. CDR3 nucleotides: TGTGCCAGCAGCCAGAAGAGTAGGGGTCGAGCTTTCTTT.

This clonotype was detected many times. The rearrangement uses TRBV29-1 and TRBJ2-7, with TRBD1 matching over 8 bases. The CDR3 covers 12 residues. V dropped 7 bases and J dropped 5; count of bases not matched to a gene: 7. The germline gives CDR1 SQVTM, CDR2 ANQGSEA. The DNA of the CDR3 is TGCAGCGCTGGACAGGGAGTGGACGAGCAGTACTTC. Translation: CSAGQGVDEQYF.

There are many counts of this clonotype. The gene calls are TRBV24-1 and TRBJ2-1, with TRBD2 identical over 12 bases. The CDR3 spans 15 residues. V lost 5 bases to trimming and J lost 8 bases; unmatched junction nucleotides: 6. The germline V gene has CDR1 KGHDR and CDR2 SFDVKD. The CDR3: CATSVLAGGSYEQFF. CDR3 coding DNA: TGTGCCACCAGTGTGCTAGCGGGAGGGTCCTATGAGCAGTTCTTC.

At least ten counts were recorded for this clonotype. The J gene is TRBJ1-2, the V gene TRBV6-4; no clear D gene. This CDR3 has 14 residues. The V end was cut by 0 bases, the J end by 6 bases, with 11 bases between. The germline CDR1 and CDR2 sequences are MRHNA and SNTAGT. Here the CDR3 reads CASSDSNGRNGYTF. CDR3 in DNA: TGTGCCAGCAGTGACTCGAATGGGAGAAATGGCTACACCTTC.

The chain recombines TRBV7-9 with TRBJ2-1; maybe TRBD2 (6 bases). V was pared by 5 bases and J by 5 bases, with 16 bases between. The CDR3 contains 15 residues. CDR1 SEHNR and CDR2 FQNEAQ come from the germline V gene (reference sequence). The CDR3 bases are TGTGCCAGCAGCCCCTGGGGGGACCAAGACAATGAGCAGTTCTTC. Translated: CASSPWGDQDNEQFF.

This clonotype showed up many times. This rearrangement joins TRBV20-1 to TRBJ2-7; TRBD1 aligns across 10 bases. The CDR3 totals 13 residues. Germline-derived CDR1 and CDR2 are DFQATT and SNEGSKA (reference sequence). Trimming at V came to 3 bases and at J to 8 bases, leaving 7 bases not matched to a gene. CDR3 amino acids: CSASHGTGDKQYF. The CDR3 nucleotides are TGCAGTGCTAGTCATGGGACAGGGGACAAGCAGTACTTC.